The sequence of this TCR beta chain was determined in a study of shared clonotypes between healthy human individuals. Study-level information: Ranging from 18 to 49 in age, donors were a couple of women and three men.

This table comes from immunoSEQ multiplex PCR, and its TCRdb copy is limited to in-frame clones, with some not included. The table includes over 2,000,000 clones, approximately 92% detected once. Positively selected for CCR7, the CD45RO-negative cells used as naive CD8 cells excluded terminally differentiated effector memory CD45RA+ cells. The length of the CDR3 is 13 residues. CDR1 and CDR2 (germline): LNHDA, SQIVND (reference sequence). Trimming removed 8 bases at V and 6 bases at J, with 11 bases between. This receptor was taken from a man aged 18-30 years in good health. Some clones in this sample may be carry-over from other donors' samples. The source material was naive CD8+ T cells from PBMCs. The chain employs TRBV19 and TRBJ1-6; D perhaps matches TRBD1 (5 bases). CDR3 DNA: TGTGCCAGTCGGGACGTCTCTAATTCACCCCTCCACTTT. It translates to CASRDVSNSPLHF.